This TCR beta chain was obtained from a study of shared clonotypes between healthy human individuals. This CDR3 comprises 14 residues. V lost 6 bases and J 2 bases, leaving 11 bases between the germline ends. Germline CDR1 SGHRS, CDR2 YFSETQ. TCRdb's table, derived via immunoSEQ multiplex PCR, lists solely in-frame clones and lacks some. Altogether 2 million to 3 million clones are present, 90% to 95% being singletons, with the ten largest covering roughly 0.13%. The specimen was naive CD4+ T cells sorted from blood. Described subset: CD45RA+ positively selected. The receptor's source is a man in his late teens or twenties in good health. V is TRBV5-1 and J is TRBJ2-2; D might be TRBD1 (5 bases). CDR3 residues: CASTVGRNTGELFF. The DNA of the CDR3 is TGCGCCAGCACTGTGGGGCGAAACACCGGGGAGCTGTTTTTT.